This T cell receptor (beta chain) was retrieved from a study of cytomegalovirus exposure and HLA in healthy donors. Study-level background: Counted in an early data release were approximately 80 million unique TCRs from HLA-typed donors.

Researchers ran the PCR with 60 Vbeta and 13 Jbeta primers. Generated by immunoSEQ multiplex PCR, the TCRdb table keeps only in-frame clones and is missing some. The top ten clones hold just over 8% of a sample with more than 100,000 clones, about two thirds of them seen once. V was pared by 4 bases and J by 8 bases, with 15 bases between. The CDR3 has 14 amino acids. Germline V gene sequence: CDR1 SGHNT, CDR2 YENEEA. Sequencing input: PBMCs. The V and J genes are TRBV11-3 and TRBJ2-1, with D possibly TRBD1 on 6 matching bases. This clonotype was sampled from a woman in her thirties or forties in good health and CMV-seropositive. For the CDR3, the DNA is TGTGCCAGCAGCTCACACAGGGACGGCGATGAGCAGTTCTTC. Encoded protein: CASSSHRDGDEQFF.